This section outlines one T cell receptor beta chain sequence together with its context. In the source study's methods: For nucleated cells, counts were estimated from reference gene primer amplification. Measured with immunoSEQ multiplex PCR; TCRdb has only the in-frame clones, and not every one. That table is the source of V, J and clone size, and D and trimming were worked out from the DNA. The sample lists about 150,000 clones; around four fifths were seen once. The junction had 8 bases not matched to a gene; V was cut back by 5 bases and J by 4 bases. The CDR3 contains 15 residues. CDR1 and CDR2 (germline): MNHNY, SVGAGI (reference sequence). The Seattle patients, enrolled during active infection, were followed longitudinally. The sample comes from a study of blood T cell repertoires in COVID-19. The overall study: Italy, Spain and the United States were the sources of the convalescent and acute COVID-19 samples. The analysed material was cDNA or gDNA that came from T cells, B-cell-depleted T cells, or PBMCs.

The J gene is TRBJ2-7, the V gene TRBV6-6; 10 nucleotides agree with TRBD1. The specimen sequenced was peripheral blood. This TCR derives from a woman aged 80 or over with COVID-19, enrolled during active disease. For the CDR3, the DNA is TGTGCCAGCAGTAATTGGGGGACAGGGGTTTACGAGCAGTACTTC. Its translation is CASSNWGTGVYEQYF.